These T cell receptor beta chains were read from a single sample in a study of blood T cells in healthy people across ages. TCRdb reanalysed the 5' RACE reads using MiXCR and keeps one entry per CDR3 protein. The sample consists of approximately 730,000 distinct CDR3 sequences, around half of them appearing once. Sample: blood. The source of these receptors is an older man in good health. Both conserved end residues are part of each CDR3. Fields, in order: D gene, clone size, CDR3 length, V gene, J gene, CDR3 DNA, CDR3 protein. A D gene is named only where the DNA matches it firmly. Size is stated for part of the rows, as once, few or many counts, or as a class when the clone is expanded.

d_call: TRBD2
clone_size: NA
cdr3_length: 16
v_call: TRBV5-1
j_call: TRBJ2-1
cdr3_nt: TGCGCCAGCAGCTCTTCTAGCGGGAGGGCCTGGGATGAGCAGTTCTTC
cdr3_aa: CASSSSSGRAWDEQFF

d_call: NA
clone_size: NA
cdr3_length: 17
v_call: TRBV24-1
j_call: TRBJ1-5
cdr3_nt: TGTGCCACCAGTGATTTCCCCGACGGCAGGGGAGGGCAGCCCCAGCATTTT
cdr3_aa: CATSDFPDGRGGQPQHF

d_call: NA
clone_size: NA
cdr3_length: 16
v_call: TRBV25-1
j_call: TRBJ1-2
cdr3_nt: TGTGCCAGCAGTGCCCCAAGGCGGGCAGGGGAATCGGGCTACACCTTC
cdr3_aa: CASSAPRRAGESGYTF

d_call: NA
clone_size: NA
cdr3_length: 12
v_call: TRBV12-3/TRBV12-4
j_call: TRBJ2-7
cdr3_nt: TGTGCCAGCACCGAATGTCCCTCTGAGCAGTACTTC
cdr3_aa: CASTECPSEQYF

d_call: NA
clone_size: NA
cdr3_length: 17
v_call: TRBV12-3/TRBV12-4
j_call: TRBJ2-3
cdr3_nt: TGTGCCAGCAGTTTGATCCTGCGGGGAACTAGCACAGATACGCAGTATTTT
cdr3_aa: CASSLILRGTSTDTQYF

d_call: TRBD2
clone_size: few
cdr3_length: 16
v_call: TRBV4-2
j_call: TRBJ2-7
cdr3_nt: TGTGCCAGCAGCCAAGCCAGACTAGCGGGAGTGCACGAGCAGTACTTC
cdr3_aa: CASSQARLAGVHEQYF

d_call: NA
clone_size: NA
cdr3_length: 13
v_call: TRBV9
j_call: TRBJ2-7
cdr3_nt: TGTGTCAGCAGCGTAGCTGAAGGAGGCGAGCAGTACTTC
cdr3_aa: CVSSVAEGGEQYF

d_call: NA
clone_size: few
cdr3_length: 16
v_call: TRBV5-1
j_call: TRBJ2-3
cdr3_nt: TGCGCCAGCAGCTGGGGGCTACTAGCTAGCACAGATACGCAGTATTTT
cdr3_aa: CASSWGLLASTDTQYF

d_call: TRBD2
clone_size: NA
cdr3_length: 16
v_call: TRBV7-9
j_call: TRBJ2-3
cdr3_nt: TGTGCCAGCAGCTTGGGGACTAGCGGGGGAGGAGTTACGCAGTATTTT
cdr3_aa: CASSLGTSGGGVTQYF

d_call: NA
clone_size: NA
cdr3_length: 15
v_call: TRBV7-9
j_call: TRBJ2-3
cdr3_nt: TGTGCCAGCAGCTTACTAGGGGGGGGCTCGAGATACGCGTATTTT
cdr3_aa: CASSLLGGGSRYAYF

d_call: TRBD2
clone_size: NA
cdr3_length: 16
v_call: TRBV5-1
j_call: TRBJ2-7
cdr3_nt: TGCGCCAGCAGCTTGGCCACGGCGGGAGGGCCCTACGAGCAGTACTTC
cdr3_aa: CASSLATAGGPYEQYF

d_call: NA
clone_size: NA
cdr3_length: 14
v_call: TRBV20-1
j_call: TRBJ2-7
cdr3_nt: TGCAGTGCCCACAGGTTCACGGGTCCCTACGAGCAGTACTTC
cdr3_aa: CSAHRFTGPYEQYF

d_call: TRBD2
clone_size: NA
cdr3_length: 15
v_call: TRBV7-9
j_call: TRBJ2-1
cdr3_nt: TGTGCCAGCAGCACATTAGCGGGAGGGCCGGGTGAGCAGTTCTTC
cdr3_aa: CASSTLAGGPGEQFF

d_call: NA
clone_size: NA
cdr3_length: 15
v_call: TRBV20-1
j_call: TRBJ2-5
cdr3_nt: TGCAGTGCTAGTATCCGTGGCAGGCCCGAGGAGACCCAGTACTTC
cdr3_aa: CSASIRGRPEETQYF

d_call: NA
clone_size: NA
cdr3_length: 12
v_call: TRBV18
j_call: TRBJ2-1
cdr3_nt: TGTGCCAGCGAGGGGGTCGCTTATGAGCAGTTCTTC
cdr3_aa: CASEGVAYEQFF

d_call: NA
clone_size: NA
cdr3_length: 14
v_call: TRBV6-2/TRBV6-3
j_call: TRBJ2-1
cdr3_nt: TGTGCCAGCAGTGACGACGGGATAAGGAATGAGCAGTTCTTC
cdr3_aa: CASSDDGIRNEQFF

d_call: NA
clone_size: NA
cdr3_length: 11
v_call: TRBV5-1
j_call: TRBJ1-2
cdr3_nt: TGCGCCAGCAGGTCAATGTATGGCTACACCTTC
cdr3_aa: CASRSMYGYTF